These 27 T cell receptor beta chains share one sample of origin, sequenced in a study of blood T cell repertoires in COVID-19. Assay: immunoSEQ multiplex PCR; the TCRdb copy retains only in-frame clones and omits some. Among approximately 90,000 clones listed, about 84% were seen once. Sequenced: peripheral blood. These TCRs come from a man older than 75 with active or convalescent COVID-19.

The CDR3 reads CASSRKLTQGEEQYF. CDR3 in DNA: TGTGCCAGCAGCCGCAAACTAACACAGGGGGAAGAGCAGTACTTC. The rearrangement uses TRBV3-1 (or the pseudogene TRBV3-2) and TRBJ2-7, with 8 bases lining up with TRBD1. The V segment lost 4 bases and the J segment 7 bases; nucleotides outside the gene matches: 12. The CDR3 length is 15 residues. Germline loops: CDR1 LGHDT, CDR2 YNNKEL (reference sequence).

CDR3 DNA: TGCGCCAGCAGCTTGGCGCCCGGGACAGGGGCTCAGAACTATGGCTACACCTTC. This gives the protein CASSLAPGTGAQNYGYTF. The chain links TRBV5-1 to TRBJ1-2; 10 bases are a match to TRBD1. The CDR3 is made up of 18 amino acids. Germline CDR1 SGHRS, CDR2 YFSETQ. V lost 0 bases, J lost 2 bases, and 10 bases stayed unmatched.

The chain has TRBV2 and TRBJ1-5; D uncertain. The V end was cut by 6 bases, the J end by 3 bases, with 9 bases between. Germline CDR1 is SNHLY and CDR2 is FYNNEI. The CDR3 spans 13 residues. The CDR3 nucleotides are TGTGCCAGCAGGCTACAGCACAATCAGCCCCAGCATTTT. It is translated as CASRLQHNQPQHF.

Here the CDR3 reads CSVDSSSQQFF. DNA for the CDR3: TGCAGTGTGGACAGTAGCTCACAGCAGTTCTTC. V usage is TRBV20-1 and J usage is TRBJ2-1, with TRBD1 as a possible D gene (6 bases). The CDR3 runs to 11 residues. The V and J ends lost 7 bases and 11 bases respectively, with 15 bases between them. Germline V gene data show CDR1 as DFQATT and CDR2 as SNEGSKA (reference sequence).

This sequence joins TRBV6-5 and TRBJ2-3, with 8 bases fitting TRBD2. This CDR3 comprises 14 residues. Losses at the gene ends were 4 bases for V and 2 bases for J; bases not matched to a gene: 2. CDR1 is MNHEY and CDR2 is SVGAGI in the germline V gene. The CDR3 reads CASSLAGNTDTQYF. Here the CDR3 DNA reads TGTGCCAGCAGTTTAGCGGGGAACACAGATACGCAGTATTTT.

The V and J genes are TRBV6-6 and TRBJ2-3, with no clear D. Germline loops: CDR1 MNHNY, CDR2 SVGAGI (reference sequence). V was trimmed by 3 bases and J by 5 bases, leaving 3 bases between them. The CDR3 covers 11 residues. The CDR3 reads CASSYRDTQYF. As DNA, the CDR3 is TGTGCCAGCAGTTATAGAGATACGCAGTATTTT.

CDR3 region: CASSPGGGRFWEKLFF. CDR3 bases: TGTGCCAGCAGCCCCGGGGGGGGGCGATTCTGGGAAAAACTGTTTTTT. V gene TRBV7-2 combines with J gene TRBJ1-4; tentatively, D is TRBD1 (6 bases). Germline-derived CDR1 and CDR2 are SGHTA and FQGNSA. V was cut by 5 bases and J by 8 bases, with 21 bases left in between. CDR3 length equals 16 residues. The full variable domain, in which reference TRBV7-2 and TRBJ1-4 provide the parts outside the CDR3, is GAGVSQSPSNKVTEKGKDVELRCDPISGHTALYWYRQSLGQGLEFLIYFQGNSAPDKSGLPSDRFSAERTGGSVSTLTIQRTQQEDSAVYLCASSPGGGRFWEKLFFGSGTQLSVL.

This chain uses TRBV7-6 with TRBJ1-1, with D possibly matching TRBD1 (6 bases). The CDR3 runs to 15 residues. Germline values: CDR1 SGHVS, CDR2 FNYEAQ. The V and J ends lost 2 bases and 2 bases respectively, with 12 bases between them. CDR3: CASSLRGGSNTEAFF. The CDR3 DNA reads as TGTGCCAGCAGCTTAAGGGGGGGTAGTAACACTGAAGCTTTCTTT.

This sequence joins TRBV3-1 (or the pseudogene TRBV3-2) and TRBJ2-7, with 7 bases aligning to TRBD2. The CDR3 is made up of 15 amino acids. Trimming at V came to 1 base and at J to 4 bases, leaving 7 bases not matched to a gene. The germline V gene encodes CDR1 LGHDT and CDR2 YNNKEL (reference sequence). This chain's CDR3 is CASSQAASGGYEQYF. The CDR3 DNA reads as TGTGCCAGCAGCCAAGCCGCTAGCGGAGGGTACGAGCAGTACTTC.

The V call is TRBV5-1, the J call TRBJ2-1; 10 bases are shared with TRBD2. With V trimmed by 5 bases and J by 3 bases, 8 bases remained unmatched. The CDR3 covers 16 residues. The germline V gene has CDR1 SGHRS and CDR2 YFSETQ. CDR3: CASRGSGGAVYNEQFF. The CDR3 DNA reads TGCGCCAGCAGGGGAAGCGGGGGGGCTGTCTACAATGAGCAGTTCTTC. Full variable domain (rest looked up from reference TRBV5-1 and TRBJ2-1): KAGVTQTPRYLIKTRGQQVTLSCSPISGHRSVSWYQQTPGQGLQFLFEYFSETQRNKGNFPGRFSGRQFSNSRSEMNVSTLELGDSALYLCASRGSGGAVYNEQFFGPGTRLTVL.

J is TRBJ1-1 and V is TRBV3-1 (or the pseudogene TRBV3-2), with a weak D call TRBD1 (5 bases). Germline assignment: CDR1 LGHDT and CDR2 YNNKEL (reference sequence). V was clipped by 4 bases and J by 1 base, with 13 bases between them. The CDR3 covers 15 residues. The CDR3 DNA reads as TGTGCCAGCAGCCCCCGACAGCCACGGAACACTGAAGCTTTCTTT. Its translation: CASSPRQPRNTEAFF.

V usage is TRBV6-5 and J usage is TRBJ1-3, with unresolved D. This CDR3 contains 14 residues. With 6 bases removed from V and 2 bases from J, the gap between germline ends came to 11 bases. Germline-derived CDR1 and CDR2 are MNHEY and SVGAGI. CDR3 nucleotides: TGTGCCAGCAGATCCCGGGGTGCTGGAAACACCATATATTTT. It specifies CASRSRGAGNTIYF.

The rearrangement uses TRBV6-1 and TRBJ1-2; D not certain. Germline V gene data show CDR1 as MNHNS and CDR2 as SASEGT. This CDR3 comprises 13 residues. Between the trimmed V and J ends, which lost 0 bases and 4 bases, there was a span of 6 bases. For the CDR3, the DNA is TGTGCCAGCAGTGAAGCTGGCAGCTATGGCTACACCTTC. It translates to CASSEAGSYGYTF.

This chain joins TRBV7-9 and TRBJ2-7; 11 nucleotides agree with TRBD1. V gave up 5 bases and J gave up 5 bases; unmatched junction bases: 8. Germline V lookup: CDR1 SEHNR, CDR2 FQNEAQ (reference sequence). The CDR3 contains 15 residues. Here the CDR3 DNA reads TGTGCCAGCAGCCACCGGACAGGGGGCATGCACGAGCAGTACTTC. Amino acids: CASSHRTGGMHEQYF.

The chain recombines TRBV3-1 (or the pseudogene TRBV3-2) with TRBJ2-3; tentatively, D is TRBD1 (6 bases). The CDR3 consists of 13 residues. V lost 0 bases and J 8 bases, leaving 9 bases between the germline ends. Germline V lookup: CDR1 LGHDT, CDR2 YNNKEL (reference sequence). The CDR3 is CASSQDTGTTQYF. The CDR3 DNA reads TGTGCCAGCAGCCAAGATACAGGGACTACGCAGTATTTT.

The rearrangement uses TRBV6-2 or TRBV6-3 and TRBJ2-7; D remains ambiguous. V shed 0 bases and J shed 3 bases, with 6 bases lying between them. Germline CDR1 reads MNHEY; CDR2 reads SVGEGT. This CDR3 comprises 13 residues. In DNA, the CDR3 is TGTGCCAGCAGTTACTCTGGCAGCTACGAGCAGTACTTC. Translating gives CASSYSGSYEQYF.

This clone was detected only once. The rearrangement joins TRBV5-8 to TRBJ1-3; possibly TRBD1 for D (6 bases). The V end lost 7 bases, the J end lost 9 bases, and 20 bases lay between the germline ends. This CDR3 spans 14 amino acids. The germline CDR1 and CDR2 sequences are SGHTS and YDEGEE. The CDR3 nucleotides are TGTGCCAGCCGGGGGGCAGGGCATTCGAGCACCATATATTTT. Translated: CASRGAGHSSTIYF.

The chain has TRBV14 and TRBJ2-1; D perhaps matches TRBD2 (6 bases). V was trimmed by 1 base and J by 12 bases, leaving 10 bases between them. The germline V gene encodes CDR1 SGHDN and CDR2 FVKESK. The CDR3 is 12 residues long. Here the CDR3 DNA reads TGTGCCAGCAGCCAAGCGGCGGGAAGGCAGTTCTTC. Its translation: CASSQAAGRQFF.

This chain joins TRBV27 and TRBJ1-1; D gene uncertain. The ends were cut back, 3 bases at V and 4 bases at J, with 9 bases in the middle. CDR3 length: 13 amino acids. Looked up from germline, CDR1 is MNHEY and CDR2 is SMNVEV (reference sequence). This chain's CDR3 is CASSLEGGTEAFF. As DNA, the CDR3 is TGTGCCAGCAGTTTGGAGGGTGGCACTGAAGCTTTCTTT.

Here the CDR3 DNA reads TGCGCCAGCAGAACAGACTCTGGAAACACCATATATTTT. Amino acid sequence: CASRTDSGNTIYF. The J gene is TRBJ1-3, the V gene TRBV5-1; unclear D gene. From germline, CDR1 is SGHRS and CDR2 YFSETQ. V lost 5 bases to trimming and J lost 0 bases, with 6 bases between them. This CDR3 is built from 13 residues.

The chain recombines TRBV7-6 with TRBJ2-1; 7 bases fit TRBD1. Trimming took 1 base from V and 9 from J; bases not matched to a gene: 6. The CDR3 totals 14 residues. Germline CDR1 reads SGHVS; CDR2 reads FNYEAQ. The DNA of the CDR3 is TGTGCCAGCAGCTTAGGGCGGACAGGTCGTGAGCAGTTCTTC. This translates into CASSLGRTGREQFF.

This rearrangement joins TRBV7-2 to TRBJ2-5, with 10 bases that match TRBD2. The CDR3 is 14 amino acids. V trimming: 5 bases; J trimming: 4 bases; junction bases outside the gene matches: 4. Germline-derived CDR1 and CDR2 are SGHTA and FQGNSA. The CDR3 reads CASSPRTSGETQYF. The CDR3 nucleotides are TGTGCCAGCAGCCCGCGGACTAGCGGAGAGACCCAGTACTTC.

This chain links TRBV9 with TRBJ2-2; TRBD1 might be the D (5 bases). The CDR3 totals 15 residues. Germline V gives CDR1 SGDLS, CDR2 YYNGEE. V gave up 1 base and J gave up 5 bases, with 12 bases separating them. CDR3 region: CASSVLGEQTGELFF. The CDR3 DNA reads TGTGCCAGCAGCGTACTAGGGGAACAAACCGGGGAGCTGTTTTTT.

The rearrangement links TRBV18 to TRBJ1-1; weak D call: TRBD1 (6 bases). This CDR3 has 14 residues. With 0 bases removed from V and 7 bases from J, the gap between germline ends came to 12 bases. The V gene's germline CDR1 is KGHSH and CDR2 LQKENI. The CDR3 region has the DNA TGTGCCAGCTCACCACCATCAGGGGCCCGTGAAGCTTTCTTT. It encodes CASSPPSGAREAFF.

The chain carries TRBV6-5 and TRBJ2-5; 9 nucleotides match TRBD1. This CDR3 comprises 14 residues. Germline CDR1 is MNHEY and CDR2 is SVGAGI. V shed 6 bases and J 2 bases; nucleotides not matched to a gene: 4. The CDR3 region is CASSGQGTQETQYF. The DNA of the CDR3 is TGTGCCAGCAGCGGACAGGGGACGCAAGAGACCCAGTACTTC.

The CDR3 protein is CASSLSEGTGELFF. The DNA of the CDR3 is TGTGCCAGCAGCTTATCAGAGGGTACCGGGGAGCTGTTTTTT. The chain carries TRBV5-8 and TRBJ2-2, with D possibly being TRBD2 (5 bases). V lost 2 bases and J lost 5, with 10 bases in between. The CDR3 consists of 14 residues. Germline CDR1 is SGHTS and CDR2 is YDEGEE.

The chain has TRBV19 and TRBJ1-5, with 7 bases matching TRBD1. V trimming: 5 bases; J trimming: 4 bases; junction bases outside the gene matches: 2. Germline V gives CDR1 LNHDA, CDR2 SQIVND (reference sequence). This CDR3 is 13 amino acids long. CDR3 sequence (DNA): TGTGCCAGTAGTGCGACAGGGAATCAGCCCCAGCATTTT. Protein product: CASSATGNQPQHF.